This T cell receptor (beta chain) was captured by sequencing in a study of blood T cell repertoires in COVID-19. In the study overall: The cDNA or gDNA used as material had been derived from T cells, B-cell-depleted T cells, or PBMCs.

The protocol was immunoSEQ multiplex PCR, while the TCRdb copy is restricted to in-frame clones and leaves out a portion. The sample includes approximately 34,000 clones, 80% seen only once; the top ten take approximately 15%. The receptor comes from a woman aged 70-85 years with acute or convalescent COVID-19. The sequenced sample consisted of peripheral blood.

CDR3 in amino acids: CASSEVIQPQHF. The CDR3 coding sequence is TGTGCCAGCAGTGAAGTTATTCAGCCCCAGCATTTT. The chain has TRBV6-1 and TRBJ1-5; D uncertain. The germline V gene has CDR1 MNHNS and CDR2 SASEGT. This CDR3 contains 12 residues. V lost 1 base and J lost 6, with 4 bases in between.